This T cell receptor (beta chain) was captured in a study of T-cell reconstitution after alpha-beta-depleted transplantation in children. The study, taken as a whole, reports: Some patients showed high day-60 TCRbeta diversity, which derived from surviving recipient T cells and thymic progenitors. T-cell counts and diversity at one year post-transplant came mainly from newly produced T cells.

Of note for this clonotype: Its specificity is unknown.

Unique molecular identifiers tagged the TCRbeta library. TCRdb re-derived calls from the PCR reads in MiXCR, one entry per CDR3 protein. In the table there are 90,000 to 100,000 distinct CDR3 sequences, 23% of which are singletons. The germline gives CDR1 SGHKS, CDR2 YYEKEE (reference sequence). V was pared by 4 bases and J by 8 bases, with 9 bases of the junction left unmatched. CDR3 length: 15 residues. This sample comprised PBMCs, obtained before TCRalphabeta/CD19-depleted stem cell transplant. This clonotype originated in a boy between 2 and 10 years old with acute lymphoblastic leukemia, due to receive a stem cell transplant. The chain employs TRBV5-5 and TRBJ1-4; TRBD1 matches at 9 bases. In nucleotides, the CDR3 is TGTGCCAGCAGCCCCGCCGGGACAGGGTTAGAAAAACTGTTTTTT. This gives the protein CASSPAGTGLEKLFF.